This is a list of T cell receptor beta chains from one sample in a study of early T cells in non-severe SARS-CoV-2 infection. TCRdb redid the calling of the 5' RACE reads with MiXCR, one entry per CDR3 protein. The repertoire has roughly 100,000 distinct CDR3 sequences, around 12% of them found once; the top ten carry 5% to 8%. Sequenced sample: whole blood. The receptor set was obtained from an adult who was a healthcare worker with PCR-confirmed SARS-CoV-2 infection or an uninfected control (not recorded which). Both conserved end residues are part of each CDR3. Fields, in order: J gene, V gene, clone size, D gene, CDR3 DNA, CDR3 protein. A D gene is named only where the DNA matches it firmly. Rows may omit the clone size; those that give it use once, few, many or a size class.

j_gene: TRBJ2-7
v_gene: TRBV7-9
abundance: NA
d_gene: TRBD1
CDR3nt: TGTGCCAGCAGCGCGACGGACAGGGGTTACTACGAGCAGTACTTC
CDR3aa: CASSATDRGYYEQYF

j_gene: TRBJ2-7
v_gene: TRBV29-1
abundance: NA
d_gene: NA
CDR3nt: TGCAGCGTTGCTTCCCTGGGGGTAGGCAACGAGCAGTACTTC
CDR3aa: CSVASLGVGNEQYF

j_gene: TRBJ2-7
v_gene: TRBV20-1
abundance: NA
d_gene: NA
CDR3nt: TGCAGTGCTAGCCGTAGCCCCTACGAGCAGTACTTC
CDR3aa: CSASRSPYEQYF

j_gene: TRBJ2-1
v_gene: TRBV21-1
abundance: NA
d_gene: NA
CDR3nt: TGTGCCAGCAGCATTTATTGGTTGAATGAGCAGTTCTTC
CDR3aa: CASSIYWLNEQFF

j_gene: TRBJ1-2
v_gene: TRBV29-1
abundance: few
d_gene: NA
CDR3nt: TGCAGCGTCACGCTCAGCCCCAACTATGGCTACACCTTC
CDR3aa: CSVTLSPNYGYTF

j_gene: TRBJ1-5
v_gene: TRBV19
abundance: NA
d_gene: NA
CDR3nt: TGTGCCAGTAGCCAAACAGGGTTATTGGGCAATCAGCCCCAGCATTTT
CDR3aa: CASSQTGLLGNQPQHF

j_gene: TRBJ2-5
v_gene: TRBV27
abundance: few
d_gene: TRBD1
CDR3nt: TGTGCCAGCAGTTCCCGACAGGGGGCGCCCGAGGAGACCCAGTACTTC
CDR3aa: CASSSRQGAPEETQYF

j_gene: TRBJ2-4
v_gene: TRBV7-9
abundance: many
d_gene: TRBD2
CDR3nt: TGTGCCAGCAGCCCGGGACTAGCGGGAGAGGTAGCCAAAAACATTCAGTACTTC
CDR3aa: CASSPGLAGEVAKNIQYF

j_gene: TRBJ2-3
v_gene: TRBV23-1
abundance: few
d_gene: TRBD2
CDR3nt: TGCGCCAGCAGTCAATCTCGTGGGCGGGAGGGAGTAGATACGCAGTATTTT
CDR3aa: CASSQSRGREGVDTQYF

j_gene: TRBJ2-3
v_gene: TRBV7-2
abundance: many
d_gene: TRBD2
CDR3nt: TGTGCCAGCAGCACAGCGGGAGACCCCACAGATACGCAGTATTTT
CDR3aa: CASSTAGDPTDTQYF

j_gene: TRBJ2-3
v_gene: TRBV29-1
abundance: few
d_gene: NA
CDR3nt: TGCAGCGTTGAAGACCGGGCCACAGGGCCAGATACGCAGTATTTT
CDR3aa: CSVEDRATGPDTQYF

j_gene: TRBJ2-1
v_gene: TRBV18
abundance: many
d_gene: NA
CDR3nt: TGTGCCAGCTCACAACTGACAGATTACAATGAGCAGTTCTTC
CDR3aa: CASSQLTDYNEQFF

j_gene: TRBJ2-3
v_gene: TRBV6-2/TRBV6-3
abundance: many
d_gene: TRBD2
CDR3nt: TGTGCCAGCAGTCGGACTAGCGGAGTTGATACGCAGTATTTT
CDR3aa: CASSRTSGVDTQYF

j_gene: TRBJ2-3
v_gene: TRBV12-3/TRBV12-4
abundance: NA
d_gene: NA
CDR3nt: TGTGCCAGCAGCCTGTTAAGGTGGGAGCACACAGATACGCAGTATTTT
CDR3aa: CASSLLRWEHTDTQYF

j_gene: TRBJ1-5
v_gene: TRBV6-6
abundance: few
d_gene: TRBD1
CDR3nt: TGTGCCAGCAGAGATCGAACAGGGGGTGAGCCCCAGCATTTT
CDR3aa: CASRDRTGGEPQHF

j_gene: TRBJ2-7
v_gene: TRBV7-9
abundance: many
d_gene: TRBD2
CDR3nt: TGTGCCAGCAGCTTAGTATCACCCTTTTGGACTAGCGGGACAACCTACGAGCAGTACTTC
CDR3aa: CASSLVSPFWTSGTTYEQYF

j_gene: TRBJ2-7
v_gene: TRBV20-1
abundance: many
d_gene: NA
CDR3nt: TGCAGTGCTAGCTCGGCCGCGGAGGATATGTACTTC
CDR3aa: CSASSAAEDMYF

j_gene: TRBJ2-1
v_gene: TRBV20-1
abundance: few
d_gene: TRBD1
CDR3nt: TGCAGTGCTAGTCGATATCCGGGACAGGGGTTCGATGAGCAGTTCTTC
CDR3aa: CSASRYPGQGFDEQFF

j_gene: TRBJ1-6
v_gene: TRBV2
abundance: NA
d_gene: NA
CDR3nt: TGTGCCAGCAGGGGACGGTCCTATAATTCACCCCTCCACTTT
CDR3aa: CASRGRSYNSPLHF

j_gene: TRBJ2-7
v_gene: TRBV15
abundance: few
d_gene: NA
CDR3nt: TGTGCCACCAGCAGAGATACAGGGAGCTCCTACGAGCAGTACTTC
CDR3aa: CATSRDTGSSYEQYF

j_gene: TRBJ1-6
v_gene: TRBV11-2
abundance: few
d_gene: NA
CDR3nt: TGTGCCAGCAGCTTAGCAGGGGCCTCACCCCTCCACTTT
CDR3aa: CASSLAGASPLHF

j_gene: TRBJ2-3
v_gene: TRBV11-3
abundance: few
d_gene: NA
CDR3nt: TGTGCCAGCAGCTTAGATCGGGGTACGCAGTATTTT
CDR3aa: CASSLDRGTQYF

j_gene: TRBJ2-1
v_gene: TRBV9
abundance: once
d_gene: NA
CDR3nt: TGTGCCAGCAGCGTAACGGCTAGCGCCTATGAGCAGTTCTTC
CDR3aa: CASSVTASAYEQFF

j_gene: TRBJ1-1
v_gene: TRBV18
abundance: many
d_gene: NA
CDR3nt: TGTGCCAGCTCACCGGTTAACACAGGTGAAGCTTTCTTT
CDR3aa: CASSPVNTGEAFF

j_gene: TRBJ1-5
v_gene: TRBV19
abundance: many
d_gene: TRBD1
CDR3nt: TGTGCCAGTAGTATAGGGGACAGGGCGAACCAGCCCCAGCATTTT
CDR3aa: CASSIGDRANQPQHF

j_gene: TRBJ2-7
v_gene: TRBV11-2
abundance: many
d_gene: NA
CDR3nt: TGTGCCAGCAGCTTATGGTCCGGACACGAGCTCCACGAGCAGTACTTC
CDR3aa: CASSLWSGHELHEQYF

j_gene: TRBJ1-5
v_gene: TRBV9
abundance: NA
d_gene: NA
CDR3nt: TGTGCCAGCAGCGCAACCGGGACACCTCAGCCCCAGCATTTT
CDR3aa: CASSATGTPQPQHF

j_gene: TRBJ2-7
v_gene: TRBV9
abundance: few
d_gene: TRBD2
CDR3nt: TGTGCCAGCAGCGTAGACGAGCGGGGCTACGAGCAGTACTTC
CDR3aa: CASSVDERGYEQYF

j_gene: TRBJ1-5
v_gene: TRBV10-3
abundance: few
d_gene: NA
CDR3nt: TGTGCCATCAGTGAGGCCCGGGATCAGCCCCAGCATTTT
CDR3aa: CAISEARDQPQHF

j_gene: TRBJ2-5
v_gene: TRBV25-1
abundance: NA
d_gene: NA
CDR3nt: TGTGCCAGCAGTGAAGGGGACTTGATGGCCCAGTACTTC
CDR3aa: CASSEGDLMAQYF

j_gene: TRBJ2-1
v_gene: TRBV20-1
abundance: many
d_gene: NA
CDR3nt: TGCAGTGCAAAAACACCAGGCAGCTCCTACAATGAGCAGTTCTTC
CDR3aa: CSAKTPGSSYNEQFF

j_gene: TRBJ2-5
v_gene: TRBV28
abundance: NA
d_gene: TRBD2
CDR3nt: TGTGCCAGCAAAAGCGGGAGGTTAGAGACCCAGTACTTC
CDR3aa: CASKSGRLETQYF

j_gene: TRBJ1-4
v_gene: TRBV6-2/TRBV6-3
abundance: few
d_gene: TRBD1
CDR3nt: TGTGCCAGCAGAGACCCCAGGGGGCGGTCAACTAATGAAAAACTGTTTTTT
CDR3aa: CASRDPRGRSTNEKLFF

j_gene: TRBJ2-7
v_gene: TRBV4-2
abundance: many
d_gene: NA
CDR3nt: TGTGCCAGCAGCCAAGAACGTAGCGGCTCCTACGAGCAGTACTTC
CDR3aa: CASSQERSGSYEQYF

j_gene: TRBJ2-5
v_gene: TRBV20-1
abundance: few
d_gene: NA
CDR3nt: TGCAGTGCTAGAGTCACAGAGACCCAGTACTTC
CDR3aa: CSARVTETQYF

j_gene: TRBJ2-7
v_gene: TRBV20-1
abundance: NA
d_gene: TRBD2
CDR3nt: TGCAGTGCTAGAGACCGGACTAGTAGGTACGAGCAGTACTTC
CDR3aa: CSARDRTSRYEQYF

j_gene: TRBJ2-7
v_gene: TRBV7-9
abundance: few
d_gene: NA
CDR3nt: TGTGCCAGCAGCCCGGGGTCCGAGGACGAGCAGTACTTC
CDR3aa: CASSPGSEDEQYF

j_gene: TRBJ2-3
v_gene: TRBV7-9
abundance: many
d_gene: NA
CDR3nt: TGTGCCAGCAGCTTATTTGCGGCGGATACGCAGTATTTT
CDR3aa: CASSLFAADTQYF

j_gene: TRBJ1-4
v_gene: TRBV12-1
abundance: few
d_gene: NA
CDR3nt: TGTGCCAGCAGCAACAGCGCAACTAATGAAAAACTGTTTTTT
CDR3aa: CASSNSATNEKLFF

j_gene: TRBJ1-5
v_gene: TRBV6-2/TRBV6-3
abundance: many
d_gene: TRBD1
CDR3nt: TGTGCCAGCAGTTTCGGACAGGCATGGCAAAATCAGCCCCAGCATTTT
CDR3aa: CASSFGQAWQNQPQHF

j_gene: TRBJ2-3
v_gene: TRBV7-2
abundance: NA
d_gene: NA
CDR3nt: TGTGCCAGCAGCTTTATAGGGAGGGGGACAGATACGCAGTATTTT
CDR3aa: CASSFIGRGTDTQYF

j_gene: TRBJ2-5
v_gene: TRBV29-1
abundance: many
d_gene: TRBD1
CDR3nt: TGCAGCGTTCTGGACAGGGTGAATAAGGCCCAGTACTTC
CDR3aa: CSVLDRVNKAQYF

j_gene: TRBJ1-1
v_gene: TRBV29-1
abundance: few
d_gene: NA
CDR3nt: TGCAGCGTTGCAGTTAGGGGGTTCACTGAAGCTTTCTTT
CDR3aa: CSVAVRGFTEAFF

j_gene: TRBJ2-3
v_gene: TRBV3-1
abundance: many
d_gene: NA
CDR3nt: TGTGCCAGCAGCCAAGGGACTCCCATCCCCACAGATACGCAGTATTTT
CDR3aa: CASSQGTPIPTDTQYF

j_gene: TRBJ2-3
v_gene: TRBV6-4
abundance: few
d_gene: TRBD1
CDR3nt: TGTGCCAGCAGTGAAGTCGGTAGTTCAACAGGGGCGCAGTATTTT
CDR3aa: CASSEVGSSTGAQYF

j_gene: TRBJ1-1
v_gene: TRBV20-1
abundance: NA
d_gene: NA
CDR3nt: TGCAGTGCTCCGCGGGGCACTGAAGCTTTCTTT
CDR3aa: CSAPRGTEAFF

j_gene: TRBJ2-1
v_gene: TRBV6-5
abundance: many
d_gene: NA
CDR3nt: TGTGCCAGCAGAAGGGACACCGCAAGCCCCTACAATGAGCAGTTCTTC
CDR3aa: CASRRDTASPYNEQFF

j_gene: TRBJ1-5
v_gene: TRBV20-1
abundance: many
d_gene: TRBD1
CDR3nt: TGCAGTGCTACAAGACAGGGGAAGGAGCCCCAGCATTTT
CDR3aa: CSATRQGKEPQHF

j_gene: TRBJ2-3
v_gene: TRBV9
abundance: NA
d_gene: TRBD2
CDR3nt: TGTGCCAGCAGCCCTACTAGCGGGAGCGCAGATACGCAGTATTTT
CDR3aa: CASSPTSGSADTQYF

j_gene: TRBJ2-1
v_gene: TRBV5-6
abundance: NA
d_gene: NA
CDR3nt: TGTGCCAGCAGCTTCATCTCCGGGAGTCTCAATGAGCAGTTCTTC
CDR3aa: CASSFISGSLNEQFF

j_gene: TRBJ2-7
v_gene: TRBV21-1
abundance: NA
d_gene: NA
CDR3nt: TGTGCCAGCAGCCCGCCAGATCCCCCCTCGCGGGGGCGTTACTACGAGCAGTACTTC
CDR3aa: CASSPPDPPSRGRYYEQYF

j_gene: TRBJ2-3
v_gene: TRBV15
abundance: few
d_gene: TRBD1
CDR3nt: TGTGCCACCAGCAGAGCGGCAGACAGGGGTCCGTCAGATACGCAGTATTTT
CDR3aa: CATSRAADRGPSDTQYF

j_gene: TRBJ1-2
v_gene: TRBV3-1
abundance: many
d_gene: NA
CDR3nt: TGTGCCAGCAGCCAAGGGTATGGGTTGCAGAACCCCTATGGCTACACCTTC
CDR3aa: CASSQGYGLQNPYGYTF

j_gene: TRBJ2-3
v_gene: TRBV24-1
abundance: NA
d_gene: NA
CDR3nt: TGTGCCACCAGTCCAACTTTCAGGGGTCGGGCAGATACGCAGTATTTT
CDR3aa: CATSPTFRGRADTQYF

j_gene: TRBJ2-2
v_gene: TRBV3-1
abundance: NA
d_gene: NA
CDR3nt: TGTGCCAGCAGCCAATCAATACGAACCGGGGAGCTGTTTTTT
CDR3aa: CASSQSIRTGELFF

j_gene: TRBJ2-2
v_gene: TRBV7-9
abundance: few
d_gene: NA
CDR3nt: TGTGCCAGCAGCTCCTCTTACGGGGAGCTGTTTTTT
CDR3aa: CASSSSYGELFF

j_gene: TRBJ2-3
v_gene: TRBV7-3
abundance: many
d_gene: TRBD1
CDR3nt: TGTGCCAGCAGCTTAACAGGGACAGGGGCAGATACGCAGTATTTT
CDR3aa: CASSLTGTGADTQYF

j_gene: TRBJ2-2
v_gene: TRBV28
abundance: NA
d_gene: NA
CDR3nt: TGTGCCAGCAGTTTTAGCGGCGGGGAGCTGTTTTTT
CDR3aa: CASSFSGGELFF

j_gene: TRBJ1-2
v_gene: TRBV4-1
abundance: many
d_gene: NA
CDR3nt: TGCGCCAGCAGCCAAGAATCTAAGGCGGCTAACTATGGCTACACCTTC
CDR3aa: CASSQESKAANYGYTF